Shown below are 17 T cell receptor beta chains from a single sample sequenced in a study of cytomegalovirus exposure and HLA in healthy donors. The study ran its PCR with 60 Vbeta and 13 Jbeta primers. Sequencing used immunoSEQ multiplex PCR; TCRdb keeps in-frame clones, though not all of them. The table includes roughly 200,000 clones, around four fifths detected once. The sample comprised PBMCs. Receptor source: a man aged 50-60 years in good health and CMV-seronegative.

V is TRBV30 and J is TRBJ2-4; D is undetermined. CDR3 length equals 15 residues. V was clipped by 0 bases and J by 1 base, with 10 bases between them. Looked up from germline, CDR1 is GTSNPN and CDR2 is SVGIG (reference sequence). This chain's CDR3 is CAWSVFGVAKNIQYF. The DNA for the CDR3 is TGTGCCTGGAGTGTATTCGGTGTGGCCAAAAACATTCAGTACTTC.

This sequence joins TRBV5-1 and TRBJ2-5; a weak D match, TRBD2 (5 bases). The J call may be wrong; the DNA end is better matched by TRBJ2-7. The CDR3 has 13 amino acids. Germline CDR1 SGHRS, CDR2 YFSETQ. The chain's CDR3 is CASNSKGGYEQYF. The CDR3 region has the DNA TGCGCCAGCAACAGCAAAGGAGGATACGAGCAGTACTTC.

This chain links TRBV30 with TRBJ2-1; perhaps TRBD1 as D (6 bases). Germline CDR1 is GTSNPN and CDR2 is SVGIG (reference sequence). With 2 bases removed from V and 0 bases from J, the gap between germline ends came to 17 bases. This CDR3 comprises 17 residues. This CDR3 reads CAWSPPWGRSSYNEQFF. The CDR3 region has the DNA TGTGCCTGGAGTCCACCTTGGGGGCGGAGCTCCTACAATGAGCAGTTCTTC.

V gene TRBV28 combines with J gene TRBJ2-2, with TRBD2 identical over 10 bases. Losses at the gene ends were 1 base for V and 6 bases for J; bases not matched to a gene: 5. CDR1 is MDHEN and CDR2 is SYDVKM in the germline V gene. CDR3 length equals 16 residues. The CDR3 region is CASSLSAGGRPGELFF. Here the CDR3 DNA reads TGTGCCAGCAGTTTATCAGCGGGAGGGCGTCCCGGGGAGCTGTTTTTT.

The chain uses TRBV2 and TRBJ1-5; D is perhaps TRBD1 (5 bases). The CDR3 is 13 residues long. The V gene's germline CDR1 is SNHLY and CDR2 FYNNEI. Deletions cut 2 bases from V and 11 bases from J, with 13 bases between. The CDR3 loop is CASSERGLKSQHF. The DNA for the CDR3 is TGTGCCAGCAGTGAAAGGGGCCTGAAGTCCCAGCATTTT.

V usage is TRBV18 and J usage is TRBJ1-2, with TRBD1 identical over 7 bases. The CDR3 runs 15 residues. Germline assignment: CDR1 KGHSH and CDR2 LQKENI. The V segment lost 2 bases and the J segment 0 bases; nucleotides outside the gene matches: 3. The CDR3 nucleotides are TGTGCCAGCTCACCAACGACAGGGACTAACTATGGCTACACCTTC. Translated, it gives CASSPTTGTNYGYTF.

The V gene is TRBV5-4, the J gene TRBJ2-3; 7 bases align to TRBD2. Germline CDR1 reads SGHNT; CDR2 reads YYREEE (reference sequence). V was clipped by 5 bases and J by 0 bases; unmatched bases: 12. The CDR3 is made up of 17 amino acids. CDR3 in amino acids: CASSLRIGGSSTDTQYF. The CDR3 DNA sequence: TGTGCCAGCAGTCTAAGAATCGGGGGGTCCAGCACAGATACGCAGTATTTT.

This clone was counted once. The chain has TRBV5-6 and TRBJ1-2, with 8 positions matching TRBD1. The junction had 8 bases not matched to a gene; V was cut back by 4 bases and J by 0 bases. The CDR3 consists of 16 residues. From germline, CDR1 is SGHDT and CDR2 YYEEEE. The CDR3 loop reads CASSQQGVKANYGYTF. CDR3 coding DNA: TGTGCCAGCAGCCAACAGGGGGTAAAAGCTAACTATGGCTACACCTTC.

V and J are TRBV30 and TRBJ1-2, with 8 positions matching TRBD1. This CDR3 contains 11 residues. Germline V gives CDR1 GTSNPN, CDR2 SVGIG (reference sequence). Germline trimming cut 6 bases from V and 7 bases from J; bases unmatched to any gene: 4. CDR3 region: CACRDRGGYTF. The CDR3 region has the DNA TGTGCCTGTCGAGACAGGGGTGGCTACACCTTC.

J is TRBJ2-7 and V is TRBV6-5, with 11 nucleotides matching TRBD2. The trim removed 6 bases at V and 3 bases at J, leaving 1 base unmatched. CDR1 is MNHEY, CDR2 SVGAGI, per germline. The CDR3 has 13 amino acids. CDR3 in amino acids: CASSLAGGYEQYF. CDR3 coding DNA: TGTGCCAGCAGCCTAGCGGGAGGCTACGAGCAGTACTTC.

J is TRBJ2-5 and V is TRBV5-1, with D possibly TRBD1 on 5 matching bases. CDR1 and CDR2 (germline): SGHRS, YFSETQ. V was cut by 0 bases and J by 4 bases, with 7 bases left in between. This CDR3 comprises 13 residues. The CDR3 loop reads CASSLDTGETQYF. In nucleotides, the CDR3 is TGCGCCAGCAGCTTGGATACAGGAGAGACCCAGTACTTC.

This chain links TRBV28 with TRBJ1-2, with D uncertain. The CDR3 spans 11 residues. The germline CDR1 and CDR2 sequences are MDHEN and SYDVKM. V lost 7 bases, J lost 5 bases, and 8 bases lay in between. DNA for the CDR3: TGTGCCAGCAACCGGAGGTATGGCTACACCTTC. Protein product: CASNRRYGYTF.

This sequence joins TRBV5-6 and TRBJ2-1, with a tentative D call TRBD2 (6 bases). Germline CDR1 SGHDT, CDR2 YYEEEE. The germline V and J ends were trimmed by 10 bases and 5 bases, with 22 bases remaining between them. CDR3 length: 15 residues. The CDR3 DNA is TGTGCCTGTCAATTCGGTCCGGGGGTGAACAATGAGCAGTTCTTC. Translated: CACQFGPGVNNEQFF. Using reference TRBV5-6 and TRBJ2-1 for the parts outside the CDR3, the full variable domain is DAGVTQSPTHLIKTRGQQVTLRCSPKSGHDTVSWYQQALGQGPQFIFQYYEEEERQRGNFPDRFSGHQFPNYSSELNVNALLLGDSALYLCACQFGPGVNNEQFFGPGTRLTVL.

The CDR3 reads CASRGRALAGDAFGNEQFF. CDR3 bases: TGTGCCAGCAGAGGAAGGGCTCTAGCGGGAGACGCTTTTGGCAATGAGCAGTTCTTC. The chain uses TRBV2 and TRBJ2-1, with 10 bases matching TRBD2. The V segment lost 6 bases and the J segment 6 bases; nucleotides outside the gene matches: 20. In germline, CDR1 is SNHLY, CDR2 FYNNEI. This CDR3 has 19 residues.

The table lists this clone with a count of one. The rearrangement joins TRBV4-1 to TRBJ1-2; the D gene is possibly TRBD1 (5 bases). Germline CDR1 and CDR2: MGHRA and YSYEKL. V lost 1 base to trimming and J lost 6 bases, with 9 bases between them. The CDR3 extends over 13 amino acids. CDR3 region: CASSQVGVDGYTF. The CDR3 bases are TGCGCCAGCAGCCAAGTAGGGGTCGATGGCTACACCTTC.

The genes are TRBV30 and TRBJ2-3; D remains unclear. The CDR3 contains 12 residues. V was clipped by 4 bases and J by 4 bases, with 9 bases between them. Germline assignment: CDR1 GTSNPN and CDR2 SVGIG (reference sequence). The chain's CDR3 is CAWTRGADTQYF. In DNA form, the CDR3 reads TGTGCCTGGACCCGAGGAGCAGATACGCAGTATTTT.

This rearrangement joins TRBV6-5 to TRBJ2-3; D may be TRBD2 (6 bases). V dropped 5 bases and J dropped 2 bases, with 14 bases sitting between them. CDR1 and CDR2 (germline): MNHEY, SVGAGI. The CDR3 spans 15 residues. The CDR3 sequence: CASSPPGVVTDTQYF. The CDR3 nucleotides read TGTGCCAGCAGTCCCCCGGGAGTCGTCACAGATACGCAGTATTTT.